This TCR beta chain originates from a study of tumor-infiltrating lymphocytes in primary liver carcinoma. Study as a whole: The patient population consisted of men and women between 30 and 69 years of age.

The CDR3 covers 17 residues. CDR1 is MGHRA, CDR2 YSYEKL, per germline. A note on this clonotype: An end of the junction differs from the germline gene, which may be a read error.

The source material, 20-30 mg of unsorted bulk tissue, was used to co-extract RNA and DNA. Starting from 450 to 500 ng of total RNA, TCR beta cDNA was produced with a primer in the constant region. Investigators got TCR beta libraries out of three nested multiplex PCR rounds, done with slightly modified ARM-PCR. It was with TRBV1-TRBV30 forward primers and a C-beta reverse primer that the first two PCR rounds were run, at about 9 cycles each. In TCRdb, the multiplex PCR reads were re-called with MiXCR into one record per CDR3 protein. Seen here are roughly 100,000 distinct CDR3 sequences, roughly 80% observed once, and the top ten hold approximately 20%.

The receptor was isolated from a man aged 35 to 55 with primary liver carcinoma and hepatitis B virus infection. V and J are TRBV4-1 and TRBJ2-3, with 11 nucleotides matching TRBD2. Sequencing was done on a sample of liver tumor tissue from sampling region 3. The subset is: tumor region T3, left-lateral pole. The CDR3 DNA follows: TGCGCCAGCAGCCAAGATCGTACTAGCGGGAGCATAGATACGCAGTATTTT. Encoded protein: CASSQDRTSGSIDTQYF.